This is a list of T cell receptor beta chains from one sample in a study of T-cell reconstitution after alpha-beta-depleted transplantation in children. TCRdb reprocessed the PCR reads with MiXCR, giving one entry per CDR3 protein. Of a few hundred thousand distinct CDR3 sequences in the sample, 27% were seen once. The material sequenced was PBMCs, taken before TCRalphabeta/CD19-depleted stem cell transplant. The receptors derive from a boy under two years old with Wiskott-Aldrich syndrome, due to receive a stem cell transplant. CDR3s include the opening cysteine and the closing phenylalanine or tryptophan. The D gene is left open where the match is weak. The size entry is marked missing in some rows and otherwise reads once, few, many or a size class.

V gene: TRBV27
clone size: -
D gene: TRBD1
J gene: TRBJ1-6
CDR3 protein: CASRPYQGVGNSPLHF
CDR3 DNA: TGTGCCAGCAGGCCTTACCAGGGGGTGGGTAATTCACCCCTCCACTTT

V gene: TRBV20-1
clone size: -
D gene: -
J gene: TRBJ2-3
CDR3 protein: CSARDPRSPTDTQYF
CDR3 DNA: TGCAGTGCTAGAGATCCCCGGTCTCCCACAGATACGCAGTATTTT

V gene: TRBV4-2
clone size: -
D gene: TRBD2
J gene: TRBJ2-2
CDR3 protein: CASSQEASGRNTGELFF
CDR3 DNA: TGTGCCAGCAGCCAAGAAGCTAGCGGGCGGAACACCGGGGAGCTGTTTTTT

V gene: TRBV11-2
clone size: -
D gene: TRBD2
J gene: TRBJ2-1
CDR3 protein: CASSLLAGVREQFF
CDR3 DNA: TGTGCCAGCAGCTTACTAGCGGGAGTACGAGAGCAGTTCTTC

V gene: TRBV20-1
clone size: -
D gene: -
J gene: TRBJ2-1
CDR3 protein: CSASGESSNNEQFF
CDR3 DNA: TGCAGTGCTAGCGGGGAGTCCTCAAACAATGAGCAGTTCTTC

V gene: TRBV28
clone size: few
D gene: TRBD1
J gene: TRBJ1-2
CDR3 protein: CASSLLGRGNGYTF
CDR3 DNA: TGTGCCAGCAGTTTATTAGGCAGGGGGAATGGCTACACCTTC

V gene: TRBV5-1
clone size: -
D gene: -
J gene: TRBJ1-2
CDR3 protein: CASSLAPSYGYTF
CDR3 DNA: TGCGCCAGCAGCTTGGCACCGAGCTATGGCTACACCTTC

V gene: TRBV6-2/TRBV6-3
clone size: -
D gene: TRBD2
J gene: TRBJ2-2
CDR3 protein: CASTAGRVVNTGELFF
CDR3 DNA: TGTGCCAGCACTGCCGGGAGGGTAGTGAACACCGGGGAGCTGTTTTTT

V gene: TRBV18
clone size: -
D gene: -
J gene: TRBJ1-2
CDR3 protein: CASRTQGRGGYTF
CDR3 DNA: TGTGCCAGCCGGACGCAAGGCCGGGGTGGCTACACCTTC

V gene: TRBV5-1
clone size: -
D gene: -
J gene: TRBJ2-1
CDR3 protein: CASSPGGTYNEQFF
CDR3 DNA: TGCGCCAGCAGCCCGGGCGGGACCTACAATGAGCAGTTCTTC

V gene: TRBV5-1
clone size: few
D gene: -
J gene: TRBJ1-4
CDR3 protein: CASSLAGTGEKLFF
CDR3 DNA: TGCGCCAGCAGCTTGGCGGGGACGGGTGAAAAACTGTTTTTT

V gene: TRBV12-3/TRBV12-4
clone size: once
D gene: -
J gene: TRBJ1-2
CDR3 protein: CASSPRGPMNSYGYTF
CDR3 DNA: TGTGCCAGCAGCCCCCGTGGACCAATGAACTCGTATGGCTACACCTTC

V gene: TRBV15
clone size: -
D gene: -
J gene: TRBJ1-1
CDR3 protein: CATSTWRGEGEAFF
CDR3 DNA: TGTGCCACCAGCACTTGGCGCGGGGAAGGGGAAGCTTTCTTT

V gene: TRBV20-1
clone size: -
D gene: -
J gene: TRBJ2-5
CDR3 protein: CSARDLGLQETQYF
CDR3 DNA: TGCAGTGCTAGAGACCTAGGCCTTCAAGAGACCCAGTACTTC

V gene: TRBV10-3
clone size: -
D gene: -
J gene: TRBJ2-7
CDR3 protein: CATGTGDYEQYF
CDR3 DNA: TGTGCCACCGGGACTGGGGATTACGAGCAGTACTTC

V gene: TRBV7-8
clone size: -
D gene: -
J gene: TRBJ2-7
CDR3 protein: CASSLETYAGLGEQYF
CDR3 DNA: TGTGCCAGCAGCTTAGAAACCTACGCAGGGTTAGGCGAGCAGTACTTC

V gene: TRBV5-1
clone size: -
D gene: -
J gene: TRBJ1-1
CDR3 protein: CASSLVAGEGAEAFF
CDR3 DNA: TGCGCCAGCAGCTTGGTGGCAGGGGAAGGGGCTGAAGCTTTCTTT

V gene: TRBV29-1
clone size: -
D gene: -
J gene: TRBJ2-1
CDR3 protein: CSVGPGMFNEQFF
CDR3 DNA: TGCAGCGTTGGCCCGGGGATGTTCAATGAGCAGTTCTTC

V gene: TRBV29-1
clone size: few
D gene: -
J gene: TRBJ1-3
CDR3 protein: CSVERSGTGNTIYF
CDR3 DNA: TGCAGCGTTGAACGCTCAGGTACTGGAAACACCATATATTTT

V gene: TRBV28
clone size: few
D gene: -
J gene: TRBJ2-7
CDR3 protein: CASRGTGRYEQYF
CDR3 DNA: TGTGCCAGCAGAGGAACAGGGAGGTACGAGCAGTACTTC

V gene: TRBV15
clone size: few
D gene: TRBD2
J gene: TRBJ2-1
CDR3 protein: CATSKREGYNEQFF
CDR3 DNA: TGTGCCACCAGCAAGAGGGAGGGGTACAATGAGCAGTTCTTC

V gene: TRBV6-5
clone size: -
D gene: TRBD1
J gene: TRBJ1-2
CDR3 protein: CASSYYGQGRYGYTF
CDR3 DNA: TGTGCCAGCAGTTACTACGGACAGGGGCGCTATGGCTACACCTTC

V gene: TRBV5-1
clone size: -
D gene: TRBD1
J gene: TRBJ2-7
CDR3 protein: CASKSGGTGFEQYF
CDR3 DNA: TGCGCCAGCAAAAGTGGGGGGACAGGGTTCGAGCAGTACTTC

V gene: TRBV28
clone size: few
D gene: -
J gene: TRBJ1-5
CDR3 protein: CASSWGNSNQPQHF
CDR3 DNA: TGTGCCAGCAGTTGGGGTAATAGCAATCAGCCCCAGCATTTT

V gene: TRBV20-1
clone size: -
D gene: -
J gene: TRBJ2-5
CDR3 protein: CSARGRQLQETQYF
CDR3 DNA: TGCAGTGCTAGAGGTAGACAGCTCCAAGAGACCCAGTACTTC

V gene: TRBV6-5
clone size: few
D gene: TRBD1
J gene: TRBJ1-5
CDR3 protein: CASSYSQGARQPQHF
CDR3 DNA: TGTGCCAGCAGTTATTCCCAGGGGGCTAGGCAGCCCCAGCATTTT

V gene: TRBV7-1
clone size: -
D gene: -
J gene: TRBJ2-4
CDR3 protein: CASSSTQTGGVLAGMAVAKNIQYF
CDR3 DNA: TGTGCCAGCAGCTCTACTCAGACAGGCGGGGTCTTAGCCGGGATGGCGGTGGCCAAAAACATTCAGTACTTC

V gene: TRBV5-1
clone size: -
D gene: TRBD2
J gene: TRBJ2-1
CDR3 protein: CASSSGLAGRPYNEQFF
CDR3 DNA: TGCGCCAGCAGCTCGGGACTAGCGGGACGCCCCTACAATGAGCAGTTCTTC

V gene: TRBV5-1
clone size: -
D gene: TRBD2
J gene: TRBJ2-2
CDR3 protein: CASSRGLAGETGELFF
CDR3 DNA: TGCGCCAGCAGCAGGGGACTAGCGGGAGAAACCGGGGAGCTGTTTTTT

V gene: TRBV7-6
clone size: -
D gene: -
J gene: TRBJ2-7
CDR3 protein: CASSLIPGKGYEQYF
CDR3 DNA: TGTGCCAGCAGCTTAATTCCAGGGAAAGGCTACGAGCAGTACTTC

V gene: TRBV28
clone size: -
D gene: TRBD2
J gene: TRBJ2-5
CDR3 protein: CASSHMPAGGETQYF
CDR3 DNA: TGTGCCAGCAGCCACATGCCAGCGGGAGGTGAGACCCAGTACTTC

V gene: TRBV28
clone size: few
D gene: -
J gene: TRBJ2-1
CDR3 protein: CASSRLPGINEQFF
CDR3 DNA: TGTGCCAGCAGTCGACTACCCGGTATCAATGAGCAGTTCTTC

V gene: TRBV28
clone size: -
D gene: -
J gene: TRBJ2-1
CDR3 protein: CASKDGGSSYNEQFF
CDR3 DNA: TGTGCCAGCAAGGACGGAGGAAGCTCCTACAATGAGCAGTTCTTC

V gene: TRBV20-1
clone size: -
D gene: -
J gene: TRBJ1-2
CDR3 protein: CSAVHAEGYGYTF
CDR3 DNA: TGCAGTGCTGTACACGCTGAGGGATATGGCTACACCTTC

V gene: TRBV29-1
clone size: once
D gene: -
J gene: TRBJ2-3
CDR3 protein: CSVETRSTDTQYF
CDR3 DNA: TGCAGCGTTGAAACCCGAAGCACAGATACGCAGTATTTT

V gene: TRBV5-1
clone size: few
D gene: TRBD1
J gene: TRBJ1-1
CDR3 protein: CASSGGQGNTEAFF
CDR3 DNA: TGCGCCAGCAGCGGGGGACAGGGGAACACTGAAGCTTTCTTT

V gene: TRBV2
clone size: -
D gene: -
J gene: TRBJ2-3
CDR3 protein: CASRQGDTQYF
CDR3 DNA: TGTGCCAGCAGGCAGGGGGATACGCAGTATTTT

V gene: TRBV4-1
clone size: few
D gene: -
J gene: TRBJ2-1
CDR3 protein: CASSQGQIGGTARYNEQFF
CDR3 DNA: TGCGCCAGCAGCCAAGGACAAATAGGGGGGACCGCCCGTTACAATGAGCAGTTCTTC

V gene: TRBV4-1
clone size: few
D gene: TRBD2
J gene: TRBJ2-7
CDR3 protein: CASSQEEREGYEQYF
CDR3 DNA: TGCGCCAGCAGCCAAGAAGAGCGGGAGGGCTACGAGCAGTACTTC

V gene: TRBV5-1
clone size: few
D gene: TRBD2
J gene: TRBJ2-3
CDR3 protein: CASGTGGSFTDTQYF
CDR3 DNA: TGCGCCAGCGGTACGGGGGGGAGTTTCACAGATACGCAGTATTTT

V gene: TRBV5-1
clone size: -
D gene: TRBD2
J gene: TRBJ2-3
CDR3 protein: CASRHYRGLTSGFTDTQYF
CDR3 DNA: TGCGCCAGCAGGCATTACAGGGGCTTAACTAGCGGGTTCACAGATACGCAGTATTTT

V gene: TRBV20-1
clone size: -
D gene: -
J gene: TRBJ2-1
CDR3 protein: CGASQRNEQFF
CDR3 DNA: TGCGGTGCTAGCCAGAGGAATGAGCAGTTCTTC

V gene: TRBV24-1
clone size: few
D gene: -
J gene: TRBJ2-1
CDR3 protein: CATSDLTGKGEQFF
CDR3 DNA: TGTGCCACCAGTGATTTAACTGGCAAAGGGGAGCAGTTCTTC

V gene: TRBV6-5
clone size: -
D gene: TRBD1
J gene: TRBJ1-1
CDR3 protein: CASSYFWDSEAFF
CDR3 DNA: TGTGCCAGCAGTTACTTTTGGGACAGCGAAGCTTTCTTT

V gene: TRBV11-2
clone size: few
D gene: -
J gene: TRBJ2-5
CDR3 protein: CASSFTLSGFLTGGETQYF
CDR3 DNA: TGTGCCAGCAGTTTCACCCTTTCCGGGTTTCTAACTGGGGGAGAGACCCAGTACTTC

V gene: TRBV6-5
clone size: -
D gene: -
J gene: TRBJ1-2
CDR3 protein: CASSYSKGDYGYTF
CDR3 DNA: TGTGCCAGCAGTTACTCGAAGGGGGACTATGGCTACACCTTC

V gene: TRBV28
clone size: few
D gene: TRBD1
J gene: TRBJ2-2
CDR3 protein: CASSLISGQGAGGELFF
CDR3 DNA: TGTGCCAGCAGTTTAATTTCAGGACAGGGGGCTGGCGGGGAGCTGTTTTTT

V gene: TRBV25-1
clone size: -
D gene: -
J gene: TRBJ2-1
CDR3 protein: CASSESGWSSYNEQFF
CDR3 DNA: TGTGCCAGCAGTGAATCTGGGTGGAGCTCCTACAATGAGCAGTTCTTC

V gene: TRBV20-1
clone size: -
D gene: -
J gene: TRBJ2-1
CDR3 protein: CSAREHGGHSYNEQFF
CDR3 DNA: TGCAGTGCTAGAGAGCATGGGGGGCACTCCTACAATGAGCAGTTCTTC

V gene: TRBV12-3/TRBV12-4
clone size: -
D gene: -
J gene: TRBJ1-5
CDR3 protein: CASSLGGSVPGQPQHF
CDR3 DNA: TGTGCCAGCAGTTTGGGTGGGTCGGTACCGGGGCAGCCCCAGCATTTT

V gene: TRBV25-1
clone size: -
D gene: -
J gene: TRBJ1-1
CDR3 protein: CASSEGRGEAFF
CDR3 DNA: TGTGCCAGCAGTGAAGGCAGGGGAGAAGCTTTCTTT

V gene: TRBV5-1
clone size: -
D gene: -
J gene: TRBJ2-1
CDR3 protein: CASSLLGQDDEQFF
CDR3 DNA: TGCGCCAGCAGCTTGTTAGGTCAAGACGATGAGCAGTTCTTC

V gene: TRBV4-1
clone size: few
D gene: -
J gene: TRBJ2-7
CDR3 protein: CASSQREGDEQYF
CDR3 DNA: TGCGCCAGCAGCCAAAGAGAGGGGGACGAGCAGTACTTC